The 3 T cell receptor beta chains below were found in one sample sequenced in a study of blood T cell repertoires in COVID-19. Repertoires were generated with immunoSEQ multiplex PCR, while TCRdb's copy carries only in-frame clones and drops some. This sample carries fewer than 250,000 clones, around nine tenths of them seen once, and the ten largest clones take 3% to 3.5%. Sequences were obtained from peripheral blood. Source of these receptors: a man aged 55 to 69 with acute or convalescent COVID-19.

CDR3 amino acids: CASSPRGGSHGNQPQHF. For the CDR3, the DNA is TGTGCCAGCAGTCCTCGCGGAGGGTCCCATGGCAATCAGCCCCAGCATTTT. V and J are TRBV6-6 and TRBJ1-5; D remains unclear. This CDR3 spans 17 amino acids. Germline CDR1 reads MNHNY; CDR2 reads SVGAGI (reference sequence). Trimming took off 5 bases at V and 2 bases at J, with 19 bases between the two ends.

The chain combines TRBV4-2 with TRBJ1-1, with D tentatively TRBD1 (6 bases). The CDR3 has 15 amino acids. In germline, CDR1 is LGHNA, CDR2 YNFKEQ. V shed 0 bases and J shed 5 bases, with 13 bases lying between them. The CDR3 spells CASSQDLGAGTEAFF. The CDR3 DNA sequence: TGTGCCAGCAGCCAAGATCTGGGGGCCGGTACTGAAGCTTTCTTT.

This rearrangement joins TRBV28 to TRBJ1-2; TRBD1 matches 8 bases. The CDR3 extends over 14 amino acids. CDR1 is MDHEN, CDR2 SYDVKM, per germline. Losses at the gene ends were 10 bases for V and 7 bases for J; bases not matched to a gene: 14. The chain's CDR3 is CATVSRTGTGGYTF. DNA of the CDR3: TGTGCCACCGTTTCAAGGACAGGGACGGGTGGCTACACCTTC.